This TCR beta chain was captured by sequencing in a study of Ad26.COV2.S vaccination and SARS-CoV-2 variants. Treatment indicated: about 20 received Ad26.COV2.S at low or high dose, single or two shots; about 5 received placebo; per-sample allocation not given. Specimen acquisition occurred on day 63 following the initial vaccine or placebo injection. The method was immunoSEQ multiplex PCR; TCRdb's version includes in-frame clones alone and lacks a portion of them. This table holds about half a million clones, 89% found once. Looked up from germline, CDR1 is MDHEN and CDR2 is SYDVKM. The CDR3 has 14 amino acids. Trimming cost V 5 bases and J 7 bases; bases outside gene matches: 7.

The TCR sequence derives from a person aged 18-65 years who received the Ad26.COV2.S COVID-19 vaccine or a placebo. The sequencing used peripheral blood, collected in a trial of Ad26.COV2.S vaccine versus placebo. The chain joins TRBV28 to TRBJ1-4; 7 bases map to TRBD1. The CDR3, as DNA: TGTGCCAGCAGTCTTGACAGGGTTACTGAAAAACTGTTTTTT. Residues: CASSLDRVTEKLFF. The whole variable domain, remainder taken from reference TRBV28 and TRBJ1-4, is DVKVTQSSRYLVKRTGEKVFLECVQDMDHENMFWYRQDPGLGLRLIYFSYDVKMKEKGDIPEGYSVSREKKERFSLILESASTNQTSMYLCASSLDRVTEKLFFGSGTQLSVL.